These 6 T cell receptor beta chains share one sample of origin, sequenced in a study of radiation and T cells in renal cell carcinoma. Time point defined: blood 2 weeks post-SBRT. The treatment is: 15 Gy SBRT to primary tumor, nephrectomy 4 weeks later. Sequencing was performed with immunoSEQ multiplex PCR; in TCRdb, only in-frame clones are kept and a portion is missing. The sample contains about 150,000 clones, roughly 86% of which appear only once. This material consisted of blood, taken from a patient whose treatment included radiotherapy and nephrectomy. The receptors were sampled from a woman aged 45-65 years with renal cell carcinoma.

For the CDR3, the DNA is TGTGCCAGTAGTATAGAAGGATCTCCCCCTTATGGCTACACCTTC. Protein: CASSIEGSPPYGYTF. This chain joins TRBV19 and TRBJ1-2; D unclear. With 0 bases removed from V and 5 bases from J, the gap between germline ends came to 13 bases. Per germline, CDR1 LNHDA and CDR2 SQIVND (reference sequence). The CDR3 sequence is 15 residues long. Based on the CDR3 plus reference TRBV19 and TRBJ1-2, the full variable domain is DGGITQSPKYLFRKEGQNVTLSCEQNLNHDAMYWYRQDPGQGLRLIYYSQIVNDFQKGDIAEGYSVSREKKESFPLTVTSAQKNPTAFYLCASSIEGSPPYGYTFGSGTRLTVV.

The chain combines TRBV2 with TRBJ1-5, with 9 nucleotides matching TRBD1. The CDR3 length is 20 residues. V gave up 6 bases and J gave up 2 bases; unmatched junction bases: 20. CDR1 and CDR2 (germline): SNHLY, FYNNEI. The CDR3 sequence: CASSLVLGTGLGLGNQPQHF. The CDR3, as DNA: TGTGCCAGCAGCCTGGTCTTAGGGACAGGGTTAGGACTCGGCAATCAGCCCCAGCATTTT.

CDR3 sequence: CASGFPRASGGVGEQFF. The CDR3, as DNA: TGTGCTAGTGGTTTTCCCAGGGCTAGCGGGGGGGTAGGTGAGCAGTTCTTC. The chain joins TRBV12-5 to TRBJ2-1; TRBD2 matches 12 bases. J lost 9 bases, V lost 3 bases, and 12 bases had no gene match. The CDR3 is made up of 17 amino acids. Germline CDR1 is LGHNT and CDR2 is FRNRAP.

This clone has only one observation. The chain employs TRBV7-9 and TRBJ1-1; TRBD1 matches at 9 bases. V lost 3 bases, J lost 10 bases, and 3 bases stayed unmatched. This CDR3 has 12 residues. CDR1 is SEHNR and CDR2 is FQNEAQ in the germline V gene (reference sequence). The CDR3 DNA is TGTGCCAGCAGCTTGACAGGGGGGACAGCTTTCTTT. Translation: CASSLTGGTAFF. Combining the CDR3 with reference TRBV7-9 and TRBJ1-1 gives the whole variable domain DTGVSQNPRHKITKRGQNVTFRCDPISEHNRLYWYRQTLGQGPEFLTYFQNEAQLEKSRLLSDRFSAERPKGSFSTLEIQRTEQGDSAMYLCASSLTGGTAFFGQGTRLTVV.

The CDR3 nucleotides read TGTGCCAGTAGTATGTTTAGCGGGGGGCCGTACAATGAGCAGTTCTTC. Its protein product is CASSMFSGGPYNEQFF. The rearrangement uses TRBV19 and TRBJ2-1, with TRBD2 matching 10 bases. CDR3 length: 16 residues. V shed 3 bases, J shed 4 bases, and the junction held 6 bases outside the gene matches. Germline V gene lookup returns CDR1 LNHDA and CDR2 SQIVND (reference sequence).

This rearrangement joins TRBV29-1 to TRBJ1-5; D call uncertain. Trimming left V 1 base short and J 11 bases short, with 9 bases between. The CDR3 extends over 11 amino acids. Germline lookup yields CDR1 SQVTM and CDR2 ANQGSEA. CDR3 protein: CSVEVVGAQHF. The CDR3 DNA sequence: TGCAGCGTTGAAGTGGTCGGGGCCCAGCATTTT.